One sample yielded the 7 T cell receptor beta chains listed below, sequenced in a study of blood T cell repertoires in COVID-19. TCRdb's copy holds only in-frame clones and misses some; the assay was immunoSEQ multiplex PCR. The sample lists about 76,000 clones, about 85% occurring once. The specimen was peripheral blood. These receptors all stem from a man aged 60 to 75 with COVID-19, enrolled during active disease.

V gene TRBV5-1 combines with J gene TRBJ2-7; tentatively, D is TRBD2 (5 bases). Germline CDR1 reads SGHRS; CDR2 reads YFSETQ. The V gene lost 7 bases and the J gene lost 4 bases, with 12 bases spanning the gap. The CDR3 sequence is 12 residues long. CDR3 residues: CASGPEAYEQYF. CDR3 sequence (DNA): TGCGCCAGCGGCCCGGAGGCGTACGAGCAGTACTTC.

The chain recombines TRBV10-1 with TRBJ2-3; D possibly corresponds to TRBD2 (6 bases). The CDR3 spans 13 residues. V lost 6 bases, J lost 10 bases, and 17 bases lay in between. CDR1 and CDR2 from the germline V gene are WNHNN and SYGVQD (reference sequence). The CDR3, as DNA: TGCGCCAGCAGCCCCCTGACTAGATCTTCGCAGTATTTT. Its protein product is CASSPLTRSSQYF.

The rearrangement uses TRBV5-1 and TRBJ2-7; 9 bases align to TRBD1. Trimming cost V 4 bases and J 4 bases; bases outside gene matches: 6. The CDR3 covers 14 residues. Germline lookup yields CDR1 SGHRS and CDR2 YFSETQ. DNA of the CDR3: TGCGCCAGCAGCGGGGGACAGGGCGGTTACGAGCAGTACTTC. Translation: CASSGGQGGYEQYF.

This clone was picked up one time. This chain joins TRBV3-1 (or the pseudogene TRBV3-2) and TRBJ2-7; 8 bases line up with TRBD1. In germline, CDR1 is LGHDT, CDR2 YNNKEL (reference sequence). This CDR3 is 17 amino acids long. V trimming: 1 base; J trimming: 5 bases; junction bases outside the gene matches: 13. The CDR3, as DNA: TGTGCCAGCAGCCAAGGGGGGGCAGGGGGCAGTAGAAACGAGCAGTACTTC. Translating gives CASSQGGAGGSRNEQYF.

This chain links TRBV5-1 with TRBJ1-5; unclear D gene. The CDR3 length is 15 residues. The germline gives CDR1 SGHRS, CDR2 YFSETQ. Trimming took 0 bases from V and 4 from J, leaving 11 bases between them. CDR3 amino acids: CASSLGEPGNQPQHF. The CDR3 bases are TGCGCCAGCAGCTTGGGTGAACCGGGAAATCAGCCCCAGCATTTT.

The rearrangement links TRBV7-9 to TRBJ1-5, with a weak D call TRBD1 (6 bases). The CDR3 runs to 13 residues. The germline V and J ends were trimmed by 7 bases and 5 bases, with 12 bases remaining between them. Germline-derived CDR1 and CDR2 are SEHNR and FQNEAQ (reference sequence). The chain's CDR3 is CASTQGSDQPQHF. CDR3 coding DNA: TGTGCCAGCACACAGGGTTCTGATCAGCCCCAGCATTTT.

V gene TRBV10-3 combines with J gene TRBJ2-2; 11 bases are shared with TRBD2. V lost 3 bases to trimming and J lost 0 bases; unmatched junction nucleotides: 6. Germline V lookup: CDR1 ENHRY, CDR2 SYGVKD. This CDR3 has 18 residues. The DNA of the CDR3 is TGTGCCATCAGTGAAACCACTAGCGGGGGTTCGAACACCGGGGAGCTGTTTTTT. Translation: CAISETTSGGSNTGELFF.